A selection of T cell receptor beta chains follows, all from one sample in a study of CD4+ T cells in melanoma. Produced via immunoSEQ multiplex PCR; TCRdb's table is partial and in-frame only. This repertoire shows around 12,000 clones, 60% to 75% found once; its top ten account for nearly 9.5%. The sample comprised cells from a culture (not recorded whether cultured in vitro). These receptor sequences come from a human donor with melanoma. CDR3s include the opening cysteine and the closing phenylalanine or tryptophan. The order of the fields is V gene, J gene, CDR3 length, CDR3 protein.

v_gene: TRBV19
j_gene: TRBJ2-5
len: 13
CDR3aa: CASSQTRRETQYF

v_gene: TRBV11-2
j_gene: TRBJ2-7
len: 15
CDR3aa: CASSSGQGGSYEQYF

v_gene: TRBV10-3
j_gene: TRBJ1-6
len: 13
CDR3aa: CAISVQGFSPLHF

v_gene: TRBV6-6
j_gene: TRBJ1-4
len: 15
CDR3aa: CASSAWTAVGEKLFF

v_gene: TRBV6-1
j_gene: TRBJ2-5
len: 13
CDR3aa: CASSSQLRETQYF

v_gene: TRBV5-1
j_gene: TRBJ2-5
len: 13
CDR3aa: CASSFQGEETQYF

v_gene: TRBV10-3
j_gene: TRBJ2-3
len: 11
CDR3aa: CAILVTDTQYF

v_gene: TRBV5-5
j_gene: TRBJ2-7
len: 15
CDR3aa: CASSLRGLAGAEQYF

v_gene: TRBV11-2
j_gene: TRBJ2-1
len: 15
CDR3aa: CASSLIAGGYNEQFF

v_gene: TRBV11-2
j_gene: TRBJ2-5
len: 17
CDR3aa: CASSLAKGGGARETQYF

v_gene: TRBV5-1
j_gene: TRBJ2-7
len: 16
CDR3aa: CASSLGQGGYSYEQYF

v_gene: TRBV9
j_gene: TRBJ1-6
len: 17
CDR3aa: CASSVGASNRYNSPLHF

v_gene: TRBV5-4
j_gene: TRBJ1-2
len: 14
CDR3aa: CASSFDRGQDGYTF

v_gene: TRBV6-1
j_gene: TRBJ1-5
len: 17
CDR3aa: CASSEGVSGDQDQPQHF

v_gene: TRBV6-6
j_gene: TRBJ1-4
len: 13
CDR3aa: CASSSHEDEKLFF

v_gene: TRBV6-1
j_gene: TRBJ1-6
len: 17
CDR3aa: CASSEKSMGGAASPLHF

v_gene: TRBV10-3
j_gene: TRBJ2-7
len: 13
CDR3aa: CASSSGRQYEQYF

v_gene: TRBV5-6
j_gene: TRBJ1-3
len: 14
CDR3aa: CASSFQGAGNTIYF

v_gene: TRBV5-1
j_gene: TRBJ2-7
len: 13
CDR3aa: CASSFDTRTEQYF

v_gene: TRBV13
j_gene: TRBJ2-5
len: 12
CDR3aa: CASQGGLETQYF

v_gene: TRBV19
j_gene: TRBJ1-4
len: 15
CDR3aa: CASSSGQGHQEKLFF

v_gene: TRBV7-3
j_gene: TRBJ2-1
len: 17
CDR3aa: CASSLGFGLASINEQFF

v_gene: TRBV2
j_gene: TRBJ1-1
len: 13
CDR3aa: CASSLGGWTEAFF

v_gene: TRBV7-2
j_gene: TRBJ2-2
len: 14
CDR3aa: CASSFTILTGELFF

v_gene: TRBV5-8
j_gene: TRBJ2-7
len: 13
CDR3aa: CASSLTGAYEQYF

v_gene: TRBV19
j_gene: TRBJ2-4
len: 16
CDR3aa: CASMAGGTGSKNIQYF

v_gene: TRBV2
j_gene: TRBJ2-2
len: 15
CDR3aa: CASRPGLLNTGELFF

v_gene: TRBV4-1
j_gene: TRBJ2-7
len: 14
CDR3aa: CASSQEGQDFKQYF

v_gene: TRBV6-6
j_gene: TRBJ1-3
len: 15
CDR3aa: CAISESAGNRNTIYF

v_gene: TRBV6-5
j_gene: TRBJ1-1
len: 13
CDR3aa: CASSWIQNTEAFF

v_gene: TRBV6-5
j_gene: TRBJ1-6
len: 13
CDR3aa: CASSAEYNSPLHF

v_gene: TRBV15
j_gene: TRBJ2-1
len: 15
CDR3aa: CATRLTQTGDNEQFF

v_gene: TRBV5-1
j_gene: TRBJ2-2
len: 13
CDR3aa: CASSISNTGELFF

v_gene: TRBV10-3
j_gene: TRBJ2-7
len: 12
CDR3aa: CAISLVGREQYF

v_gene: TRBV25-1
j_gene: TRBJ1-6
len: 12
CDR3aa: CASSDQGLPLHF

v_gene: TRBV2
j_gene: TRBJ1-4
len: 14
CDR3aa: CASRGGWASGKLFF

v_gene: TRBV27
j_gene: TRBJ1-2
len: 14
CDR3aa: CASSSSGTGSGYTF

v_gene: TRBV6-5
j_gene: TRBJ2-3
len: 15
CDR3aa: CASSYGGPNTDTQYF

v_gene: TRBV10-3
j_gene: TRBJ2-3
len: 15
CDR3aa: CAISGWTGPGDTQYF

v_gene: TRBV30
j_gene: TRBJ1-2
len: 15
CDR3aa: CAWVPSGTGVVGYTF

v_gene: TRBV6-1
j_gene: TRBJ1-5
len: 14
CDR3aa: CASSTRGARQPQHF

v_gene: TRBV7-2
j_gene: TRBJ1-5
len: 14
CDR3aa: CASSLEISNQPQHF

v_gene: TRBV6-6
j_gene: TRBJ1-2
len: 13
CDR3aa: CASSYEANYGYTF

v_gene: TRBV5-1
j_gene: TRBJ2-7
len: 14
CDR3aa: CASRDEGGNYEQYF

v_gene: TRBV6-5
j_gene: TRBJ2-3
len: 15
CDR3aa: CASTHTSGGMDTQYF

v_gene: TRBV7-2
j_gene: TRBJ2-7
len: 17
CDR3aa: CASSLRGLGGAGNEQYF

v_gene: TRBV30
j_gene: TRBJ2-5
len: 16
CDR3aa: CAWSKGTALPRETQYF

v_gene: TRBV6-1
j_gene: TRBJ1-1
len: 14
CDR3aa: CASSERQGGTEAFF

v_gene: TRBV4-1
j_gene: TRBJ2-3
len: 13
CDR3aa: CASSQEVADTQYF

v_gene: TRBV5-1
j_gene: TRBJ2-5
len: 16
CDR3aa: CASSPQGRSYQETQYF

v_gene: TRBV7-9
j_gene: TRBJ1-6
len: 13
CDR3aa: CASSLGGNSPLHF

v_gene: TRBV7-2
j_gene: TRBJ1-1
len: 14
CDR3aa: CASSLAGGVTEAFF

v_gene: TRBV12-5
j_gene: TRBJ1-6
len: 14
CDR3aa: CASGPGTRAPPLHF

v_gene: TRBV4-2
j_gene: TRBJ2-3
len: 15
CDR3aa: CASSQGQAGADTQYF